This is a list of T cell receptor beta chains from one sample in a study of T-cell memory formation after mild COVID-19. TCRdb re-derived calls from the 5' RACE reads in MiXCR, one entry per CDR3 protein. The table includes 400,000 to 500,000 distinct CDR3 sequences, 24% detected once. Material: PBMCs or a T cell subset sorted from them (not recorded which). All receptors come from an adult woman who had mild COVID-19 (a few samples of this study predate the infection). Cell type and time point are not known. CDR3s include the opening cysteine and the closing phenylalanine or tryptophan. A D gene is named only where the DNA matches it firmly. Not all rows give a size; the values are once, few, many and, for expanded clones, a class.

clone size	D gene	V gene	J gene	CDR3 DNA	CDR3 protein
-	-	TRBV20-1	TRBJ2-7	TGCAGCGTCAACCGGGACCGCGATTACGAGCAGTACTTC	CSVNRDRDYEQYF
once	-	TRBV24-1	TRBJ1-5	TGTGCCACCAGTGGAGGAGGCAATCAGCCCCAGCATTTT	CATSGGGNQPQHF
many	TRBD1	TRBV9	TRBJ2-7	TGTGCCAGCAGCATCGGGACAGGGGCCTACGAGCAGTACTTC	CASSIGTGAYEQYF
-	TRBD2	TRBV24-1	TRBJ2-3	TGTGCCACCAGTGATTCCGATCTAGCGGGGGTCTCAGATACGCAGTATTTT	CATSDSDLAGVSDTQYF
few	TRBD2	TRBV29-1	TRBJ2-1	TGCAGCGTTGACACTAGCGGCACCAATGAGCAGTTCTTC	CSVDTSGTNEQFF
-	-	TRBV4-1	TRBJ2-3	TGCGCCAGCAGCCAAGGATCGGGCCCACGCACAGATACGCAGTATTTT	CASSQGSGPRTDTQYF
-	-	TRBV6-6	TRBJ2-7	TGTGCCAGCAGGATACCCAGCGGGGAGCAGTACTTC	CASRIPSGEQYF
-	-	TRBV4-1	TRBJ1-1	TGCGCCAGCAGCCAAGCGGCTGAGGGGACTGAAGCTTTCTTT	CASSQAAEGTEAFF
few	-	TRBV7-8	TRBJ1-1	TGTGCCAGCAGCTTAGGAGGCAGGATAACTGAAGCTTTCTTT	CASSLGGRITEAFF
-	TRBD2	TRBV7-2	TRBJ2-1	TGTGCCAGCAGCTCCCTCGGACTAGCGGGCTACAATGAGCAGTTCTTC	CASSSLGLAGYNEQFF
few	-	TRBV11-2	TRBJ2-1	TGTGCCAGCAGCCAGACAGGCTACGTGGGGGATGAGCAGTTCTTC	CASSQTGYVGDEQFF
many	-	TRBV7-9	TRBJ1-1	TGTGCCAGCAGCTTAGACTCCACTGAAGCTTTCTTT	CASSLDSTEAFF
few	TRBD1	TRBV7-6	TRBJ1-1	TGTGCCAGCAGCTTAGGGAGAGAGACAGGGGACACTGAAGCTTTCTTT	CASSLGRETGDTEAFF
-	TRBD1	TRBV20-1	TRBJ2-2	TGCAGTGCTTCCCCCGGGACAGGGGGTGCGAGTGCCGGGGAGCTGTTTTTT	CSASPGTGGASAGELFF
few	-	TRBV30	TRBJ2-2	TGTGCCTGGGCAGCAGGGATCAACACCGGGGAGCTGTTTTTT	CAWAAGINTGELFF
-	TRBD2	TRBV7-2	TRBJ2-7	TGTGCCAGCAGCTTGGGGGCTAGCGGGAGCCTTTACTACGAGCAGTACTTC	CASSLGASGSLYYEQYF
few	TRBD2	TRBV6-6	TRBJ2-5	TGTGCCAGCAGTTCCCACGGGGCGGGGGAGGAGACCCAGTACTTC	CASSSHGAGEETQYF
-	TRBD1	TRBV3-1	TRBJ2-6	TGTGCCAGCAGCCCGACAGGGGTTCGGACTGGGGCCAACGTCCTGACTTTC	CASSPTGVRTGANVLTF
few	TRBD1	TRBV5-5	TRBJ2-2	TGTGCCAGCAGCATCACTGCAGGGGGCGTGGAGCTGTTTTTT	CASSITAGGVELFF
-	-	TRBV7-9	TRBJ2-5	TGTGCCAGCAGCCCCCCAGGGTCTGCCTTACAAGAGACCCAGTACTTC	CASSPPGSALQETQYF
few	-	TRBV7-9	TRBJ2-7	TGTGCCAGCAGCCGCGGGGAGGTCTCCTACGAGCAGTACTTC	CASSRGEVSYEQYF
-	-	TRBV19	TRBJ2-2	TGTGCCAGTAGACCGGGACGTCTAAACACCGGGGAGCTGTTTTTT	CASRPGRLNTGELFF
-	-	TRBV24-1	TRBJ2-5	TGTGCCACCAGTGAGGGGGGGACAGTGTCCCAAGAGACCCAGTACTTC	CATSEGGTVSQETQYF
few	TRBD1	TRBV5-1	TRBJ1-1	TGCGCCAGCAGCATGCAGGGGGGTGCCACTGAAGCTTTCTTT	CASSMQGGATEAFF
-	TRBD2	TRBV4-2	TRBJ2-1	TGTGCCAGCAGCCAACCTACTAGCGGGGACGGGAATGAGCAGTTCTTC	CASSQPTSGDGNEQFF
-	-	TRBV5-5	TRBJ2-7	TGTGCCAGCACCCCGTGGCAGCTCTTCTACGAGCAGTACTTC	CASTPWQLFYEQYF